This TCR beta chain was sequenced for a study of blood T cell repertoires in COVID-19. Overall study: Whether acute or convalescent, the COVID-19 samples came from the United States, Italy and Spain.

TCRdb keeps only in-frame clones here, not all; method: immunoSEQ multiplex PCR. The sample carries 98,000 or so clones, around 84% recorded once. The CDR3 length is 16 residues. Trimming removed 0 bases at V and 5 bases at J, with 14 bases between. CDR1 SEHNR and CDR2 FQNEAQ come from the germline V gene (reference sequence). This clone was seen only a few times. The source material was peripheral blood. The chain couples TRBV7-9 to TRBJ1-5; D uncertain. This TCR came from a woman aged 55-70 years in a cohort sampled during active or convalescent COVID-19. This chain's CDR3 is CASSLAGPVGDQPQHF. In DNA form, the CDR3 reads TGTGCCAGCAGCTTAGCCGGACCCGTGGGAGATCAGCCCCAGCATTTT. The full variable domain, in which reference TRBV7-9 and TRBJ1-5 provide the parts outside the CDR3, is DTGVSQNPRHKITKRGQNVTFRCDPISEHNRLYWYRQTLGQGPEFLTYFQNEAQLEKSRLLSDRFSAERPKGSFSTLEIQRTEQGDSAMYLCASSLAGPVGDQPQHFGDGTRLSIL.